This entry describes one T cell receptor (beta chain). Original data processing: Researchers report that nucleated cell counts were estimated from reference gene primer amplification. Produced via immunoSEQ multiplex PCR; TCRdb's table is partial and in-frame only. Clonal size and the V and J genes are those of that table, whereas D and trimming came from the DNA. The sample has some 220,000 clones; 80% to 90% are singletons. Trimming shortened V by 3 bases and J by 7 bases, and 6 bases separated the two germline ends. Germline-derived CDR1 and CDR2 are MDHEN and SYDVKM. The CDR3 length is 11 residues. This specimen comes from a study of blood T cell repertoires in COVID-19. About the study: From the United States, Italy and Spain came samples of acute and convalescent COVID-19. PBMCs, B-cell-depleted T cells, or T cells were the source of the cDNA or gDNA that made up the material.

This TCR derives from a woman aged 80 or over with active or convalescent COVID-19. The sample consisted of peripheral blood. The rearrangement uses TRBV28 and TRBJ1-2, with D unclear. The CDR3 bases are TGTGCCAGCAGTTTGAGGGTTGGCTACACCTTC. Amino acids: CASSLRVGYTF.